Below are 30 T cell receptor beta chains sequenced from a single sample in a study of control samples from healthy donors and cancer patients. The assay was immunoSEQ multiplex PCR, and TCRdb's table has in-frame clones only and misses some. The sample carries 100,000 to 150,000 clones, around 86% recorded once. Input material: blood. Receptors originate from a man in his forties or fifties in good health.

J is TRBJ1-2 and V is TRBV29-1, with no clear D. V gave up 7 bases and J gave up 2 bases, with 14 bases separating them. Germline assignment: CDR1 SQVTM and CDR2 ANQGSEA. The CDR3 spans 13 residues. CDR3 residues: CSGYLLSNYGYTF. The CDR3 bases are TGCAGCGGCTATCTTCTATCAAACTATGGCTACACCTTC.

Here the CDR3 DNA reads TGTGCCAGCAGCACGGGACTAGCGGGGGCGATCTCCTACAATGAGCAGTTCTTC. Amino acid sequence: CASSTGLAGAISYNEQFF. V is TRBV9 and J is TRBJ2-1; 14 nucleotides align to TRBD2. Germline CDR1 reads SGDLS; CDR2 reads YYNGEE. With 4 bases clipped from V and 0 bases from J, the junction kept 6 bases outside the gene matches. CDR3 size: 18 residues.

This clone occurred a few times. The genes are TRBV7-9 and TRBJ1-1; 8 bases line up with TRBD1. This CDR3 has 15 amino acids. The V and J ends lost 6 bases and 1 base, in that order; junction bases with no gene match: 7. Germline CDR1 SEHNR, CDR2 FQNEAQ (reference sequence). CDR3 in amino acids: CASRSDRAPNTEAFF. As DNA, the CDR3 is TGTGCCAGCAGGTCGGACAGGGCGCCGAACACTGAAGCTTTCTTT.

The gene calls are TRBV4-1 and TRBJ2-6; D gene ambiguous. Germline CDR1 is MGHRA and CDR2 is YSYEKL. CDR3 length: 17 residues. Trimming stripped 0 bases from V and 0 bases from J, with 9 bases between. CDR3 nucleotide sequence: TGCGCCAGCAGCCAAGAGCACAGCAGCTCTGGGGCCAACGTCCTGACTTTC. It codes for CASSQEHSSSGANVLTF.

This chain uses TRBV7-3 with TRBJ2-7; D is unresolved. The CDR3 loop spans 13 amino acids. Trimming cost V 4 bases and J 0 bases, with 7 bases left between them. The germline CDR1 and CDR2 sequences are SGHTA and FQGTGA. The CDR3 DNA is TGTGCCAGCAGCTCAGACGGCTCCTACGAGCAGTACTTC. Encoded protein: CASSSDGSYEQYF.

This chain links TRBV18 with TRBJ1-2; possibly TRBD1 for D (6 bases). Per germline, CDR1 KGHSH and CDR2 LQKENI. Trimming shortened V by 3 bases and J by 2 bases, and 13 bases separated the two germline ends. The CDR3 length is 15 residues. CDR3 DNA: TGTGCCAGCTCACCGGGACAAACACAAAACTATGGCTACACCTTC. This translates into CASSPGQTQNYGYTF. Filled out from reference TRBV18 and TRBJ1-2, the complete variable domain reads NAGVMQNPRHLVRRRGQEARLRCSPMKGHSHVYWYRQLPEEGLKFMVYLQKENIIDESGMPKERFSAEFPKEGPSILRIQQVVRGDSAAYFCASSPGQTQNYGYTFGSGTRLTVV.

The rearrangement links TRBV30 to TRBJ1-5; 7 bases are shared with TRBD1. V lost 1 base to trimming and J lost 1 base; unmatched junction nucleotides: 4. Per the germline V gene, CDR1 is GTSNPN and CDR2 is SVGIG (reference sequence). The CDR3 loop spans 15 amino acids. The CDR3 bases are TGTGCCTGGAGTGGTGTAGGGGGCAGCAATCAGCCCCAGCATTTT. It codes for CAWSGVGGSNQPQHF.

The rearrangement joins TRBV30 to TRBJ1-6, with 7 bases identical to TRBD1. This CDR3 has 14 amino acids. The J segment lost 7 bases and the V segment lost 2 bases, leaving 5 bases of the junction unmatched. The germline CDR1 and CDR2 sequences are GTSNPN and SVGIG (reference sequence). The CDR3: CAWSPTGTNSPLHF. As DNA, the CDR3 is TGTGCCTGGAGTCCGACAGGGACCAATTCACCCCTCCACTTT.

This sequence joins TRBV11-3 and TRBJ1-1, with unresolved D. The CDR3 is 14 residues long. Germline V gene lookup returns CDR1 SGHNT and CDR2 YENEEA. V lost 1 base and J 1 base, leaving 7 bases between the germline ends. For the CDR3, the DNA is TGTGCCAGCAGCTTAGCACGGGGGAACACTGAAGCTTTCTTT. Residues: CASSLARGNTEAFF.

This chain joins TRBV5-1 and TRBJ1-2; tentatively, D is TRBD1 (5 bases). V lost 4 bases to trimming and J lost 4 bases, with 11 bases between them. CDR1 is SGHRS and CDR2 is YFSETQ in the germline V gene. This CDR3 has 13 residues. CDR3 sequence reads: CASSGGRAYGYTF. The CDR3 DNA reads as TGCGCCAGCAGCGGGGGACGGGCCTATGGCTACACCTTC. The whole variable domain, remainder taken from reference TRBV5-1 and TRBJ1-2, is KAGVTQTPRYLIKTRGQQVTLSCSPISGHRSVSWYQQTPGQGLQFLFEYFSETQRNKGNFPGRFSGRQFSNSRSEMNVSTLELGDSALYLCASSGGRAYGYTFGSGTRLTVV.

As DNA, the CDR3 is TGTGCCACCAGCGCCCGGGACAGGCCAATTCTCACCGGGGAGCTGTTTTTT. As protein: CATSARDRPILTGELFF. The chain carries TRBV15 and TRBJ2-2, with 8 positions matching TRBD1. Germline assignment: CDR1 LNHNV and CDR2 YYDKDF (reference sequence). This CDR3 has 17 residues. V trimming: 5 bases; J trimming: 4 bases; junction bases outside the gene matches: 12.

The chain couples TRBV2 to TRBJ2-2, with D perhaps TRBD1 (6 bases). This CDR3 has 16 residues. V was trimmed by 5 bases and J by 0 bases, leaving 13 bases between them. CDR1 SNHLY and CDR2 FYNNEI come from the germline V gene. CDR3 in amino acids: CASSSLTGANTGELFF. The DNA of the CDR3 is TGTGCCAGCAGTAGTTTGACAGGCGCGAACACCGGGGAGCTGTTTTTT.

CDR3: CASSLTGGFVEAFF. The CDR3 region has the DNA TGCGCCAGCAGCTTGACAGGGGGGTTCGTTGAAGCTTTCTTT. The chain employs TRBV5-1 and TRBJ1-1; 8 nucleotides align to TRBD1. V lost 1 base to trimming and J lost 7 bases; unmatched junction nucleotides: 6. Germline CDR1 and CDR2: SGHRS and YFSETQ. This CDR3 is 14 amino acids long.

The chain links TRBV13 to TRBJ2-7, with TRBD1 matching 9 bases. The CDR3 has 14 amino acids. V shed 5 bases and J 6 bases; nucleotides not matched to a gene: 8. Germline V CDR1 and CDR2: PRHDT, FYEKMQ (reference sequence). The CDR3 is CASSPGTGRGEQYF. The CDR3 DNA sequence: TGTGCCAGCAGCCCCGGGACAGGGCGAGGCGAGCAGTACTTC.

The chain employs TRBV12-3 or TRBV12-4 and TRBJ1-1; D is ambiguous. The CDR3 length is 12 residues. Between the trimmed V and J ends, which lost 5 bases and 6 bases, there was a span of 10 bases. CDR3 sequence (DNA): TGTGCCAGCAGTCCCGGCCTTTCTGAAGCTTTCTTT. This encodes CASSPGLSEAFF.

The V gene is TRBV7-2, the J gene TRBJ2-7, with a weak D call TRBD2 (7 bases). This CDR3 is 15 amino acids long. Germline V CDR1 and CDR2: SGHTA, FQGNSA. Deletions cut 5 bases from V and 5 bases from J, with 19 bases between. The CDR3 spells CASSLKRGGRDEQYF. CDR3 sequence (DNA): TGTGCCAGCAGCCTCAAGAGGGGGGGAAGAGACGAGCAGTACTTC.

The gene calls are TRBV3-1 (or the pseudogene TRBV3-2) and TRBJ1-6; D call uncertain. The CDR3 is made up of 13 amino acids. Germline loops: CDR1 LGHDT, CDR2 YNNKEL (reference sequence). V dropped 8 bases and J dropped 6 bases, with 11 bases sitting between them. The DNA of the CDR3 is TGTGCCAGCTCCAGTCGCCGTAATTCACCCCTCCACTTT. It translates to CASSSRRNSPLHF.

This clone was recorded a few times. The rearrangement links TRBV5-5 to TRBJ2-7, with TRBD2 matching over 12 bases. J gave up 5 bases and V 0 bases, and 3 bases lay outside the gene matches. From germline, CDR1 is SGHKS and CDR2 YYEKEE (reference sequence). CDR3 length: 15 amino acids. CDR3 DNA: TGTGCCAGCAGCTTGGAGCTAGCGGGGGGGGACGAGCAGTACTTC. Encoded protein: CASSLELAGGDEQYF.

CDR3 residues: CASSEALSNQPQHF. DNA of the CDR3: TGTGCCAGCAGTGAAGCGCTCAGCAATCAGCCCCAGCATTTT. The genes are TRBV2 and TRBJ1-5; D remains ambiguous. Germline V CDR1 and CDR2: SNHLY, FYNNEI. V dropped 0 bases and J dropped 1 base, with 4 bases sitting between them. The CDR3 runs 14 residues.

The chain recombines TRBV6-2 or TRBV6-3 with TRBJ2-3; 10 bases line up with TRBD1. Unmatched junction bases numbered 9, after V lost 5 bases and J lost 4 bases. The CDR3 sequence is 16 residues long. The germline gives CDR1 MNHEY, CDR2 SVGEGT. CDR3 bases: TGTGCCAGCAGTCCCCGCGGGACAGGGGACGCAGATACGCAGTATTTT. This encodes CASSPRGTGDADTQYF.

The chain recombines TRBV11-3 with TRBJ2-1; 12 bases are shared with TRBD2. The CDR3 length is 15 residues. Germline V gene lookup returns CDR1 SGHNT and CDR2 YENEEA. Unmatched junction bases numbered 6, after V lost 3 bases and J lost 9 bases. The CDR3 region has the DNA TGTGCCAGCAGCTTGGCTAGCGGGGGGGCGGGTGAGCAGTTCTTC. This codes for CASSLASGGAGEQFF.

This clone appeared once. The chain links TRBV3-1 (or the pseudogene TRBV3-2) to TRBJ2-7; 10 bases are a match to TRBD2. Germline V CDR1 and CDR2: LGHDT, YNNKEL (reference sequence). J gave up 6 bases and V 4 bases, and 9 bases lay outside the gene matches. This CDR3 is 15 amino acids long. The CDR3 DNA reads TGTGCCAGCAGCCCCCCCAGCGGGGGGGCCCGCGAGCAGTACTTC. Amino acid sequence: CASSPPSGGAREQYF.

V usage is TRBV12-5 and J usage is TRBJ2-7; no clear D gene. Germline lookup yields CDR1 LGHNT and CDR2 FRNRAP. The length of the CDR3 is 12 residues. V shed 2 bases and J shed 3 bases, with 5 bases lying between them. CDR3 nucleotides: TGTGCTAGTGGTTTGATGAGCTACGAGCAGTACTTC. The encoded protein is CASGLMSYEQYF.

The chain employs TRBV25-1 and TRBJ1-5, with D possibly being TRBD1 (6 bases). Germline CDR1 reads MGHDK; CDR2 reads SYGVNS. V lost 2 bases, J lost 3 bases, and 14 bases lay in between. The CDR3 is 16 amino acids. Here the CDR3 reads CASSEVEGDNNQPQHF. The CDR3 nucleotides are TGTGCCAGCAGTGAAGTAGAAGGGGACAACAATCAGCCCCAGCATTTT. The full variable domain, rest sourced from reference TRBV25-1 and TRBJ1-5, is EADIYQTPRYLVIGTGKKITLECSQTMGHDKMYWYQQDPGMELHLIHYSYGVNSTEKGDLSSESTVSRIRTEHFPLTLESARPSHTSQYLCASSEVEGDNNQPQHFGDGTRLSIL.

This rearrangement joins TRBV4-3 to TRBJ1-4; no firm D call. Germline CDR1 LGHNA, CDR2 YSLEER. This CDR3 has 14 amino acids. Trimming took 0 bases from V and 7 from J, leaving 9 bases between them. Here the CDR3 reads CASSQDGRGEKLFF. Here the CDR3 DNA reads TGCGCCAGCAGCCAAGATGGGCGGGGTGAAAAACTGTTTTTT.

In DNA form, the CDR3 reads TGTGCCGCAAAAGAGGGAGGGCACAATGAGCAGTTCTTC. Translating it yields CAAKEGGHNEQFF. The chain uses TRBV6-5 and TRBJ2-1, with 7 positions matching TRBD2. V was clipped by 11 bases and J by 5 bases; unmatched bases: 9. The CDR3 extends over 13 amino acids. Germline V gene sequence: CDR1 MNHEY, CDR2 SVGAGI.

The chain carries TRBV20-1 and TRBJ2-3; TRBD2 is a possible D gene (5 bases). Trimming took off 5 bases at V and 7 bases at J, with 10 bases between the two ends. Germline assignment: CDR1 DFQATT and CDR2 SNEGSKA (reference sequence). The CDR3 has 11 residues. The CDR3 loop is CSAERENTQYF. The CDR3 bases are TGCAGTGCTGAGAGGGAAAATACGCAGTATTTT.

This clone occurred once. The chain employs TRBV11-3 and TRBJ1-4; possibly TRBD1 for D (6 bases). V lost 4 bases and J 2 bases, leaving 20 bases between the germline ends. This CDR3 has 18 amino acids. Germline CDR1 is SGHNT and CDR2 is YENEEA. The CDR3, as DNA: TGTGCCAGCAGCTCGGGGGGGGCCAGCCGAAACACTAATGAAAAACTGTTTTTT. It translates to CASSSGGASRNTNEKLFF.

The chain links TRBV7-6 to TRBJ2-5; TRBD2 aligns across 11 bases. Germline CDR1 SGHVS, CDR2 FNYEAQ. This CDR3 is built from 17 residues. The ends lost 1 base at V and 2 bases at J; junction bases unmatched: 6. The CDR3: CASSLGVSGGVQETQYF. The CDR3 nucleotides read TGTGCCAGCAGCTTAGGGGTTAGCGGGGGGGTTCAAGAGACCCAGTACTTC. Filled out from reference TRBV7-6 and TRBJ2-5, the complete variable domain reads GAGVSQSPRYKVTKRGQDVALRCDPISGHVSLYWYRQALGQGPEFLTYFNYEAQQDKSGLPNDRFSAERPEGSISTLTIQRTEQRDSAMYRCASSLGVSGGVQETQYFGPGTRLLVL.

The CDR3 nucleotides read TGTGCCATCAAGGCCGCCGGTTACACTGAAGCTTTCTTT. Translating it yields CAIKAAGYTEAFF. This sequence joins TRBV10-3 and TRBJ1-1; D is uncertain. Germline CDR1 ENHRY, CDR2 SYGVKD. Trimming removed 7 bases from V and 3 bases from J, with 12 bases in between. The CDR3 totals 13 residues.